The next 27 T cell receptor beta chains were all read from a single sample in a study of CD8+ T cells in alopecia areata. In each case, RNA was isolated and then reverse transcribed into cDNA as the sequencing template. Only in-frame clones appear in the TCRdb table, and some are missing; sequencing was by immunoSEQ multiplex PCR. Found here are 140,000 to 150,000 clones, roughly 52% of them singletons; the top ten hold more than 15%. Described treatment: oral pan-JAK inhibitor, 5-10 mg twice daily. Sequencing used CD8+ T cells sorted from blood, obtained at week 4, from a patient treated with tofacitinib. Receptors originate from a human donor with alopecia areata.

V usage is TRBV21-1 and J usage is TRBJ2-7. TRBV21-1 is a listed pseudogene. The CDR3 is made up of 15 amino acids. The CDR3 DNA reads as TGTGCCAGCAGCAATAGTCCCCCGACGGATGGCGAGCAGTACTTC. This sequence encodes CASSNSPPTDGEQYF.

Comment on this clone: One junction end does not reproduce the germline sequence, and a read error may be involved. The chain is built from TRBV30 and TRBJ1-1; 7 bases line up with TRBD1. The CDR3 sequence is 11 residues long. CDR1 GTSNPN and CDR2 SVGIG come from the germline V gene (reference sequence). This chain's CDR3 is CAVGQNTDAFF. CDR3 DNA: TGTGCCGTGGGACAGAACACTGATGCTTTCTTT.

This clone was found a few times. V is TRBV29-1 and J is TRBJ2-7; D is unresolved. The germline V and J ends were trimmed by 3 bases and 4 bases, with 7 bases remaining between them. Per the germline V gene, CDR1 is SQVTM and CDR2 is ANQGSEA. This CDR3 contains 11 residues. This chain's CDR3 is CSVEGRYEQYF. The CDR3 bases are TGCAGCGTTGAGGGCAGGTACGAGCAGTACTTC.

This clone was counted a single time. The chain recombines TRBV7-3 with TRBJ1-1; a weak D match, TRBD1 (6 bases). The CDR3 extends over 15 amino acids. Per the germline V gene, CDR1 is SGHTA and CDR2 is FQGTGA. V was cut by 0 bases and J by 1 base, with 9 bases left in between. The CDR3 is CASSLTSGANTEAFF. In DNA form, the CDR3 reads TGTGCCAGCAGCTTAACCTCAGGGGCGAACACTGAAGCTTTCTTT.

This clone has just a few counts. The chain has TRBV9 and TRBJ1-1, with TRBD1 matching 7 bases. The CDR3 has 18 residues. Germline lookup yields CDR1 SGDLS and CDR2 YYNGEE. V gave up 4 bases and J gave up 0 bases; unmatched junction bases: 15. This CDR3 reads CASSPRPRDRAMNTEAFF. The CDR3, as DNA: TGTGCCAGCAGCCCACGTCCCCGGGACAGAGCTATGAACACTGAAGCTTTCTTT.

The CDR3 nucleotides are TGCGCCAGCAGCCAAGACACGGGGGGACAGGGAACAGATACGCAGTATTTT. It encodes CASSQDTGGQGTDTQYF. The rearrangement uses TRBV4-3 and TRBJ2-3, with 9 bases aligning to TRBD1. CDR1 and CDR2 (germline): LGHNA, YSLEER. The CDR3 is 17 residues long. Trimming removed 0 bases from V and 3 bases from J; junction bases left unmatched: 7.

V is TRBV13 and J is TRBJ2-1; D is perhaps TRBD1 (6 bases). This CDR3 comprises 16 residues. Per germline, CDR1 PRHDT and CDR2 FYEKMQ (reference sequence). Trimming stripped 8 bases from V and 8 bases from J, with 25 bases between. For the CDR3, the DNA is TGTGCCAGCTTGGCGAGTTTTGCAACAGGGCACGATGAGCAGTTCTTC. Amino acid sequence: CASLASFATGHDEQFF. The full variable domain, with the rest looked up from reference TRBV13 and TRBJ2-1, is AAGVIQSPRHLIKEKRETATLKCYPIPRHDTVYWYQQGPGQDPQFLISFYEKMQSDKGSIPDRFSAQQFSDYHSELNMSSLELGDSALYFCASLASFATGHDEQFFGPGTRLTVL.

The CDR3 DNA reads TGTGCCAGCAGCGACCCGGCAGGACAGATTAGCGAAAAACTGTTTTTT. This sequence encodes CASSDPAGQISEKLFF. V gene TRBV2 combines with J gene TRBJ1-4; tentatively, D is TRBD1 (6 bases). The CDR3 is 16 residues long. Looked up from germline, CDR1 is SNHLY and CDR2 is FYNNEI. V dropped 6 bases and J dropped 8 bases, with 22 bases sitting between them.

The sample holds a few counts of this clone. This chain connects TRBV7-9 to TRBJ2-7; D may be TRBD1 or TRBD2 (5 bases each). The CDR3 is made up of 17 amino acids. Trimming removed 5 bases at V and 3 bases at J, with 23 bases between. The germline V gene encodes CDR1 SEHNR and CDR2 FQNEAQ (reference sequence). CDR3: CASSPRGTLQSIYEQYF. The CDR3 DNA is TGTGCCAGCAGCCCCAGAGGGACCCTACAAAGCATCTACGAGCAGTACTTC.

This clone was counted only a few times. CDR3 in DNA: TGTGCCAGCATCCCGACAGGAAGGGTAAATCCCCTCCACTTT. It codes for CASIPTGRVNPLHF. This sequence joins TRBV6-1 and TRBJ1-6; tentatively, D is TRBD1 (6 bases). Per the germline V gene, CDR1 is MNHNS and CDR2 is SASEGT. This CDR3 comprises 14 residues. Trimming removed 7 bases from V and 13 bases from J, with 20 bases in between.

The V and J genes are TRBV6-5 and TRBJ2-5, with 7 bases fitting TRBD2. Germline-derived CDR1 and CDR2 are MNHEY and SVGAGI. The CDR3 loop spans 13 amino acids. V shed 8 bases and J 9 bases; nucleotides not matched to a gene: 12. The CDR3 DNA reads TGTGCCAGCGGGACTACCAAGGAGACGGCCCAGTACTTC. Residues: CASGTTKETAQYF.

This chain joins TRBV30 and TRBJ1-5; 8 nucleotides agree with TRBD1. CDR1 and CDR2 (germline): GTSNPN, SVGIG (reference sequence). Trimming cost V 0 bases and J 7 bases; bases outside gene matches: 8. The CDR3 has 15 residues. The CDR3 loop reads CAWSVGTGLRQPQHF. Here the CDR3 DNA reads TGTGCCTGGAGTGTAGGGACAGGTTTAAGGCAGCCCCAGCATTTT.

This clone was seen only a few times. J is TRBJ2-3 and V is TRBV27, with 7 nucleotides matching TRBD2. The CDR3 consists of 15 residues. CDR1 is MNHEY and CDR2 is SMNVEV in the germline V gene (reference sequence). J gave up 0 bases and V 7 bases, and 7 bases lay outside the gene matches. CDR3 protein: CASTPAGLSTDTQYF. CDR3 nucleotide sequence: TGTGCCAGCACCCCAGCGGGACTCAGCACAGATACGCAGTATTTT.

The V call is TRBV30, the J call TRBJ2-3, with 8 bases aligning to TRBD2. The germline CDR1 and CDR2 sequences are GTSNPN and SVGIG (reference sequence). The CDR3 has 11 amino acids. The V and J ends lost 2 bases and 15 bases, in that order; junction bases with no gene match: 7. CDR3 region: CAWSSGGPYYF. CDR3 DNA sequence: TGTGCCTGGAGTTCGGGGGGGCCCTACTATTTT.

The chain couples TRBV7-2 to TRBJ1-5; D remains unclear. The CDR3 extends over 14 amino acids. Germline V lookup: CDR1 SGHTA, CDR2 FQGNSA. With 1 base removed from V and 6 bases from J, the gap between germline ends came to 10 bases. The CDR3 DNA reads as TGTGCCAGCAGCTTAGGGCCAGAGGGTCAGCCCCAGCATTTT. It encodes CASSLGPEGQPQHF.

This clone has only one observation. The chain couples TRBV5-1 to TRBJ2-5; D is possibly TRBD1 (6 bases). There are 14 residues in the CDR3. CDR1 is SGHRS, CDR2 YFSETQ, per germline. V was clipped by 8 bases and J by 9 bases, with 23 bases between them. The CDR3 DNA reads TGCGCCAGTAATACAGGGCCTCGGCCGTGGGCCCAGTACTTC. It translates to CASNTGPRPWAQYF.

This clone turned up a few times. The chain joins TRBV30 to TRBJ2-1; the D call may be TRBD1 or TRBD2 (5 bases each). Trimming pared 5 bases from V and 8 bases from J, leaving 22 bases between. This CDR3 is built from 15 residues. The germline CDR1 and CDR2 sequences are GTSNPN and SVGIG (reference sequence). The CDR3 DNA follows: TGTGCCTGGGCCCTCCTCGGGGTTATAGGGGATGAGCAGTTCTTC. Encoded protein: CAWALLGVIGDEQFF.

This sequence joins TRBV4-1 and TRBJ1-1, with unresolved D. This CDR3 spans 13 amino acids. V was trimmed by 1 base and J by 3 bases, leaving 6 bases between them. The germline V gene has CDR1 MGHRA and CDR2 YSYEKL. Here the CDR3 DNA reads TGCGCCAGCAGCCAAGGGGCACACACTGAAGCTTTCTTT. It codes for CASSQGAHTEAFF.

The chain uses TRBV10-3 and TRBJ1-1; D is unclear. The CDR3 is 15 residues long. Germline V lookup: CDR1 ENHRY, CDR2 SYGVKD. Trimming cost V 2 bases and J 0 bases, with 10 bases left between them. CDR3 in DNA: TGTGCCATCAGTGAGGGATACCCCATGAACACTGAAGCTTTCTTT. Its protein product is CAISEGYPMNTEAFF.

The chain couples TRBV5-1 to TRBJ1-4; no definite D call. V was clipped by 4 bases and J by 7 bases, with 11 bases between them. Germline loops: CDR1 SGHRS, CDR2 YFSETQ. CDR3 length: 13 amino acids. The chain's CDR3 is CASSPLQAEKLFF. The CDR3 DNA follows: TGCGCCAGCAGCCCCCTGCAGGCTGAAAAACTGTTTTTT.

Comment on this clone: The junction departs from germline at one end; a sequencing error may be responsible. The chain uses TRBV6-5 and TRBJ2-5, with D tentatively TRBD1 (6 bases). CDR1 MNHEY and CDR2 SVGAGI come from the germline V gene. The CDR3 has 14 amino acids. The CDR3 sequence: CASSHSDRQETQYF. In DNA, the CDR3 is TGTGCCAGCAGTCACTCCGACAGGCAAGAGACCCAGTACTTC.

This clone has a handful of counts. The chain combines TRBV27 with TRBJ2-2; 7 nucleotides align to TRBD1. V shed 7 bases and J 6 bases; nucleotides not matched to a gene: 11. The CDR3 loop spans 15 amino acids. Germline CDR1 and CDR2: MNHEY and SMNVEV (reference sequence). In DNA, the CDR3 is TGTGCCAGCACCCAGATGACAGGGTCCCCCGGGGAGCTGTTTTTT. It encodes CASTQMTGSPGELFF.

The gene calls are TRBV5-1 and TRBJ2-7; no definite D call. Germline V gene data show CDR1 as SGHRS and CDR2 as YFSETQ. The V gene lost 1 base and the J gene lost 4 bases, with 15 bases spanning the gap. The CDR3 is 15 residues long. CDR3 residues: CASSLTSSLVYEQYF. CDR3 DNA sequence: TGCGCCAGCAGCTTGACGTCCTCCCTGGTATACGAGCAGTACTTC.

The J gene is TRBJ2-7, the V gene TRBV6-5; 8 bases align to TRBD2. Germline V gene data show CDR1 as MNHEY and CDR2 as SVGAGI. The V gene end was trimmed by 5 bases and the J gene end by 1 base; junction bases not matched to a gene: 4. There are 14 residues in the CDR3. CDR3: CASSTVAGSYEQYF. CDR3 bases: TGTGCCAGCAGTACGGTAGCGGGGTCCTACGAGCAGTACTTC.

This chain joins TRBV4-1 and TRBJ1-1; 7 positions agree with TRBD1. The CDR3 spans 15 residues. Germline lookup yields CDR1 MGHRA and CDR2 YSYEKL. Unmatched junction bases numbered 8, after V lost 3 bases and J lost 4 bases. The CDR3 sequence: CASSHGDREATEAFF. CDR3 DNA sequence: TGCGCCAGCAGCCACGGTGACAGGGAGGCCACTGAAGCTTTCTTT.

Comments on this clone: The junction does not match germline at one end; this may be a read error. The chain carries TRBV10-3 and TRBJ2-6, with 7 positions matching TRBD2. Germline CDR1 ENHRY, CDR2 SYGVKD. This CDR3 has 15 amino acids. Here the CDR3 reads CASSETSAGANVLTF. The CDR3 DNA sequence: TGTGCCAGCAGTGAAACTAGCGCTGGGGCCAACGTCCTGACTTTC.

The chain carries TRBV27 and TRBJ2-3, with 7 bases aligning to TRBD1. The length of the CDR3 is 14 residues. Trimming took 8 bases from V and 2 from J; bases not matched to a gene: 7. Germline V CDR1 and CDR2: MNHEY, SMNVEV (reference sequence). In DNA, the CDR3 is TGTGCCAGCTCTGATCAGGGGGACACAGATACGCAGTATTTT. Translation gives CASSDQGDTDTQYF.